Listed here are 28 T cell receptor beta chains from one sample, sequenced in a study of control samples from healthy donors and cancer patients. Sequencing used immunoSEQ multiplex PCR; TCRdb keeps in-frame clones, though not all of them. Among tens of thousands of clones listed, 89% were seen once. The sample taken for sequencing was blood. The source is a man in his fifties in good health.

J is TRBJ1-2 and V is TRBV6-5; the D is unclear. V was pared by 7 bases and J by 5 bases, with 20 bases between. Germline lookup yields CDR1 MNHEY and CDR2 SVGAGI. This CDR3 contains 15 residues. The CDR3 loop reads CASTVPGGNTYGYTF. For the CDR3, the DNA is TGTGCCAGCACCGTCCCGGGAGGGAATACGTATGGCTACACCTTC.

The J gene is TRBJ1-6, the V gene TRBV15; TRBD1 might be the D (6 bases). The length of the CDR3 is 15 residues. Trimming pared 0 bases from V and 8 bases from J, leaving 11 bases between. The V gene's germline CDR1 is LNHNV and CDR2 YYDKDF (reference sequence). This CDR3 reads CATSRDRGVDSPLHF. The CDR3 coding sequence is TGTGCCACCAGCAGAGACAGGGGAGTCGATTCACCCCTCCACTTT.

The rearrangement uses TRBV5-5 and TRBJ1-6, with a tentative D call TRBD1 (6 bases). Between the trimmed V and J ends, which lost 4 bases and 9 bases, there was a span of 20 bases. CDR1 and CDR2 from the germline V gene are SGHKS and YYEKEE (reference sequence). The length of the CDR3 is 16 residues. CDR3 amino acids: CASSRGGGRNGSPLHF. The CDR3 DNA follows: TGTGCCAGCAGCCGCGGCGGGGGGCGGAATGGTTCACCCCTCCACTTT.

The chain combines TRBV11-2 with TRBJ2-7; D might be TRBD1 (5 bases). Germline CDR1 is SGHAT and CDR2 is FQNNGV. Trimming cost V 4 bases and J 4 bases, with 17 bases left between them. The CDR3 length is 15 residues. CDR3 region: CASSSPASGAYEQYF. The CDR3 nucleotides read TGTGCCAGCAGCTCCCCGGCGAGTGGGGCATACGAGCAGTACTTC.

This clone was picked up one time. The chain joins TRBV5-4 to TRBJ2-1, with D unclear. Trimming removed 0 bases at V and 4 bases at J, with 8 bases between. This CDR3 is built from 14 residues. From germline, CDR1 is SGHNT and CDR2 YYREEE (reference sequence). CDR3 sequence reads: CASSLAARYNEQFF. For the CDR3, the DNA is TGTGCCAGCAGCTTGGCCGCTAGATACAATGAGCAGTTCTTC.

This rearrangement joins TRBV28 to TRBJ1-6; 7 bases fit TRBD1. Germline CDR1 MDHEN, CDR2 SYDVKM. The trim removed 4 bases at V and 8 bases at J, leaving 8 bases unmatched. The length of the CDR3 is 15 residues. CDR3 nucleotides: TGTGCCAGCAGTTCTTACGGGACAGCCGATTCACCCCTCCACTTT. This codes for CASSSYGTADSPLHF.

This clone has only a few counts. V gene TRBV2 combines with J gene TRBJ2-1; the D gene is possibly TRBD2 (6 bases). Per the germline V gene, CDR1 is SNHLY and CDR2 is FYNNEI. V lost 0 bases and J 14 bases, leaving 20 bases between the germline ends. The CDR3 is made up of 15 amino acids. CDR3 in amino acids: CASSEALFGVGGEFF. The CDR3 nucleotides read TGTGCCAGCAGTGAAGCTTTGTTCGGGGTTGGAGGGGAGTTCTTC. Full variable domain (rest looked up from reference TRBV2 and TRBJ2-1): EPEVTQTPSHQVTQMGQEVILRCVPISNHLYFYWYRQILGQKVEFLVSFYNNEISEKSEIFDDQFSVERPDGSNFTLKIRSTKLEDSAMYFCASSEALFGVGGEFFGPGTRLTVL.

The V and J genes are TRBV12-3 or TRBV12-4 and TRBJ2-1; possibly TRBD1 or TRBD2 for D (5 bases each). The V gene lost 8 bases and the J gene lost 4 bases, with 9 bases spanning the gap. The CDR3 length is 12 residues. CDR3 residues: CASRGPYNEQFF. CDR3 sequence (DNA): TGTGCCAGCCGGGGCCCATACAATGAGCAGTTCTTC.

V is TRBV5-1 and J is TRBJ2-1, with 9 bases lining up with TRBD1. The CDR3 loop spans 15 amino acids. Per germline, CDR1 SGHRS and CDR2 YFSETQ. J was trimmed by 5 bases and V by 4 bases; bases with no gene match: 7. CDR3 protein: CASSQPGQGNNEQFF. The CDR3 region has the DNA TGCGCCAGCAGCCAACCGGGACAGGGAAACAATGAGCAGTTCTTC.

This chain connects TRBV2 to TRBJ1-6, with no clear D. Trimming took 6 bases from V and 5 from J, leaving 5 bases between them. Germline loops: CDR1 SNHLY, CDR2 FYNNEI. This CDR3 contains 12 residues. CDR3 sequence reads: CASSENNSPLHF. In DNA form, the CDR3 reads TGTGCCAGCAGCGAGAATAATTCACCCCTCCACTTT. The variable domain in full, completed from reference TRBV2 and TRBJ1-6, reads EPEVTQTPSHQVTQMGQEVILRCVPISNHLYFYWYRQILGQKVEFLVSFYNNEISEKSEIFDDQFSVERPDGSNFTLKIRSTKLEDSAMYFCASSENNSPLHFGNGTRLTVT.

In DNA form, the CDR3 reads TGTGCCAGTAGTATAGATCACTGGGCCGAGAATTCACCCCTCCACTTT. Translation: CASSIDHWAENSPLHF. The chain has TRBV19 and TRBJ1-6, with D unresolved. This CDR3 has 16 amino acids. Trimming took off 0 bases at V and 7 bases at J, with 13 bases between the two ends. Per the germline V gene, CDR1 is LNHDA and CDR2 is SQIVND (reference sequence).

The chain is built from TRBV3-1 (or the pseudogene TRBV3-2) and TRBJ1-3; D is unresolved. The CDR3 has 16 residues. The germline gives CDR1 LGHDT, CDR2 YNNKEL (reference sequence). V dropped 0 bases and J dropped 1 base, with 10 bases sitting between them. This CDR3 is CASSQDGEGSGNTIYF. The CDR3 nucleotides are TGTGCCAGCAGCCAAGACGGGGAAGGTTCTGGAAACACCATATATTTT.

The V gene is TRBV3-1 (or the pseudogene TRBV3-2), the J gene TRBJ2-7; TRBD1 matches at 7 bases. From germline, CDR1 is LGHDT and CDR2 YNNKEL (reference sequence). The trim removed 2 bases at V and 6 bases at J, leaving 4 bases unmatched. The CDR3 covers 13 residues. Here the CDR3 DNA reads TGTGCCAGCAGCCAAATCGACAGGGCCGAGCAGTACTTC. It specifies CASSQIDRAEQYF.

V is TRBV6-5 and J is TRBJ1-5; 8 bases are shared with TRBD1. The CDR3 spans 14 residues. Germline CDR1 is MNHEY and CDR2 is SVGAGI. V lost 7 bases to trimming and J lost 6 bases; unmatched junction nucleotides: 8. In DNA, the CDR3 is TGTGCCAGCACCAGCCAGGGGGCGCGTCAGCCCCAGCATTTT. Protein sequence: CASTSQGARQPQHF.

The genes are TRBV3-1 (or the pseudogene TRBV3-2) and TRBJ1-1, with a possible D match to TRBD1 (5 bases). V lost 2 bases, J lost 10 bases, and 17 bases lay in between. Germline values: CDR1 LGHDT, CDR2 YNNKEL (reference sequence). This CDR3 has 14 residues. This CDR3 reads CASSQSNTGSRAFF. CDR3 nucleotides: TGTGCCAGCAGCCAATCGAACACAGGCAGTCGAGCTTTCTTT.

The chain carries TRBV6-1 and TRBJ1-6, with no clear D. The CDR3 consists of 15 residues. Germline CDR1 is MNHNS and CDR2 is SASEGT. V was clipped by 3 bases and J by 0 bases, with 6 bases between them. CDR3 sequence: CASSEEGSYNSPLHF. CDR3 nucleotides: TGTGCCAGCAGTGAGGAGGGCTCCTATAATTCACCCCTCCACTTT.

The gene calls are TRBV27 and TRBJ2-2; no clear D. Germline CDR1 MNHEY, CDR2 SMNVEV (reference sequence). V lost 5 bases and J lost 7, with 8 bases in between. The CDR3 is 12 residues long. CDR3 sequence reads: CASSPAYGELFF. CDR3 bases: TGTGCCAGCAGTCCCGCATACGGGGAGCTGTTTTTT.

The chain is built from TRBV27 and TRBJ2-1; 13 positions agree with TRBD2. The germline V gene encodes CDR1 MNHEY and CDR2 SMNVEV (reference sequence). This CDR3 is 17 amino acids long. The J segment lost 3 bases and the V segment lost 2 bases, leaving 4 bases of the junction unmatched. CDR3 sequence: CASSLMTSGGIYNEQFF. The DNA of the CDR3 is TGTGCCAGCAGTTTAATGACTAGCGGGGGGATCTACAATGAGCAGTTCTTC.

The chain recombines TRBV7-9 with TRBJ2-3; possibly TRBD1 for D (5 bases). This CDR3 is 17 amino acids long. Trimming took off 5 bases at V and 1 base at J, with 19 bases between the two ends. The germline CDR1 and CDR2 sequences are SEHNR and FQNEAQ (reference sequence). The CDR3 region is CASSHLYKGKGTDTQYF. The CDR3 DNA reads as TGTGCCAGCAGCCATCTTTATAAGGGGAAGGGCACAGATACGCAGTATTTT. The full variable domain, completed using reference TRBV7-9 and TRBJ2-3, is DTGVSQNPRHKITKRGQNVTFRCDPISEHNRLYWYRQTLGQGPEFLTYFQNEAQLEKSRLLSDRFSAERPKGSFSTLEIQRTEQGDSAMYLCASSHLYKGKGTDTQYFGPGTRLTVL.

The CDR3 DNA is TGTGCCAGCAGAGGCGGGACAGGGGGCTTTCCGAACACTGAAGCTTTCTTT. Its protein product is CASRGGTGGFPNTEAFF. The chain uses TRBV16 and TRBJ1-1; 12 bases agree with TRBD1. The V gene end was trimmed by 6 bases and the J gene end by 1 base; junction bases not matched to a gene: 9. This CDR3 comprises 17 residues. CDR1 is KGHSY and CDR2 is FQNENV in the germline V gene.

The chain employs TRBV12-3 or TRBV12-4 and TRBJ2-2, with unresolved D. V was shortened by 2 bases and J by 6 bases, with 7 bases between the two germline ends. This CDR3 is built from 13 residues. This CDR3 reads CASSLRHAGELFF. CDR3 DNA sequence: TGTGCCAGCAGTTTACGGCACGCCGGGGAGCTGTTTTTT.

This clone was seen a handful of times. V is TRBV11-3 and J is TRBJ1-2; a weak D match, TRBD1 (5 bases). Trimming stripped 4 bases from V and 8 bases from J, with 11 bases between. CDR3 length equals 12 residues. CDR1 SGHNT and CDR2 YENEEA come from the germline V gene. Here the CDR3 DNA reads TGTGCCAGCAGCTCGACAGACGGGGGCTACACCTTC. This translates into CASSSTDGGYTF. Drawing the rest from reference TRBV11-3 and TRBJ1-2, the complete variable domain is EAGVVQSPRYKIIEKKQPVAFWCNPISGHNTLYWYLQNLGQGPELLIRYENEEAVDDSQLPKDRFSAERLKGVDSTLKIQPAELGDSAVYLCASSSTDGGYTFGSGTRLTVV.

This rearrangement joins TRBV6-5 to TRBJ2-2; D unresolved. CDR3 size: 13 residues. Germline CDR1 and CDR2: MNHEY and SVGAGI. The V end lost 8 bases, the J end lost 5 bases, and 12 bases lay between the germline ends. CDR3 bases: TGTGCCAGCCGCCACCCCGCTACCGGGGAGCTGTTTTTT. Residues: CASRHPATGELFF.

This chain joins TRBV7-6 and TRBJ2-5; D is undetermined. Germline V gives CDR1 SGHVS, CDR2 FNYEAQ. The ends were cut back, 1 base at V and 4 bases at J, with 13 bases in the middle. The CDR3 spans 15 residues. CDR3 DNA sequence: TGTGCCAGCAGCTTAGAGTGGAGTAGAGGAGAGACCCAGTACTTC. Translated: CASSLEWSRGETQYF.

V gene TRBV2 combines with J gene TRBJ1-1, with a possible D match to TRBD1 (6 bases). V was pared by 5 bases and J by 4 bases, with 17 bases between. The CDR3 is made up of 15 amino acids. The germline gives CDR1 SNHLY, CDR2 FYNNEI. The CDR3 here is CASSLRTASSTEAFF. Here the CDR3 DNA reads TGTGCCAGCAGTCTTCGGACAGCCTCGTCCACTGAAGCTTTCTTT.

The rearrangement uses TRBV30 and TRBJ2-3, with 7 bases identical to TRBD1. CDR3 length: 14 amino acids. The germline V gene encodes CDR1 GTSNPN and CDR2 SVGIG (reference sequence). Trimming at V came to 3 bases and at J to 1 base, leaving 4 bases not matched to a gene. CDR3 DNA sequence: TGTGCCTGGAGCGCCGGGACAGGCACAGATACGCAGTATTTT. This translates into CAWSAGTGTDTQYF.

The V gene is TRBV20-1, the J gene TRBJ2-1, with unresolved D. The CDR3 totals 11 residues. CDR1 is DFQATT, CDR2 SNEGSKA, per germline (reference sequence). Trimming took 3 bases from V and 7 from J, leaving 7 bases between them. The CDR3 is CSASSWNEQFF. Here the CDR3 DNA reads TGCAGTGCTAGCTCTTGGAATGAGCAGTTCTTC.

The CDR3 region is CASKSQGESYGYTF. The DNA for the CDR3 is TGTGCCAGCAAAAGTCAGGGGGAGAGCTATGGCTACACCTTC. The V call is TRBV2, the J call TRBJ1-2, with TRBD1 matching 7 bases. CDR1 SNHLY and CDR2 FYNNEI come from the germline V gene. V gave up 7 bases and J gave up 4 bases; unmatched junction bases: 9. The CDR3 is 14 amino acids.